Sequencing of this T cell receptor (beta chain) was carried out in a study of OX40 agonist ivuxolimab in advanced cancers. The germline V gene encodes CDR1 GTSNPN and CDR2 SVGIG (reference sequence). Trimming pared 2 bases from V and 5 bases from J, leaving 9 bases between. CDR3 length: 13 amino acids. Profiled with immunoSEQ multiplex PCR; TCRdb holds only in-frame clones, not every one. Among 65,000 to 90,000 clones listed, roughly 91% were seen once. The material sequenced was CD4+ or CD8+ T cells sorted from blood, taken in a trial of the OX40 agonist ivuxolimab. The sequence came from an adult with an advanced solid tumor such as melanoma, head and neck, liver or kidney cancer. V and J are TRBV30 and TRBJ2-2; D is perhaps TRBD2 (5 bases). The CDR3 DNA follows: TGTGCCTGGAGTCGGGAACGTACCGGGGAGCTGTTTTTT. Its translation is CAWSRERTGELFF.